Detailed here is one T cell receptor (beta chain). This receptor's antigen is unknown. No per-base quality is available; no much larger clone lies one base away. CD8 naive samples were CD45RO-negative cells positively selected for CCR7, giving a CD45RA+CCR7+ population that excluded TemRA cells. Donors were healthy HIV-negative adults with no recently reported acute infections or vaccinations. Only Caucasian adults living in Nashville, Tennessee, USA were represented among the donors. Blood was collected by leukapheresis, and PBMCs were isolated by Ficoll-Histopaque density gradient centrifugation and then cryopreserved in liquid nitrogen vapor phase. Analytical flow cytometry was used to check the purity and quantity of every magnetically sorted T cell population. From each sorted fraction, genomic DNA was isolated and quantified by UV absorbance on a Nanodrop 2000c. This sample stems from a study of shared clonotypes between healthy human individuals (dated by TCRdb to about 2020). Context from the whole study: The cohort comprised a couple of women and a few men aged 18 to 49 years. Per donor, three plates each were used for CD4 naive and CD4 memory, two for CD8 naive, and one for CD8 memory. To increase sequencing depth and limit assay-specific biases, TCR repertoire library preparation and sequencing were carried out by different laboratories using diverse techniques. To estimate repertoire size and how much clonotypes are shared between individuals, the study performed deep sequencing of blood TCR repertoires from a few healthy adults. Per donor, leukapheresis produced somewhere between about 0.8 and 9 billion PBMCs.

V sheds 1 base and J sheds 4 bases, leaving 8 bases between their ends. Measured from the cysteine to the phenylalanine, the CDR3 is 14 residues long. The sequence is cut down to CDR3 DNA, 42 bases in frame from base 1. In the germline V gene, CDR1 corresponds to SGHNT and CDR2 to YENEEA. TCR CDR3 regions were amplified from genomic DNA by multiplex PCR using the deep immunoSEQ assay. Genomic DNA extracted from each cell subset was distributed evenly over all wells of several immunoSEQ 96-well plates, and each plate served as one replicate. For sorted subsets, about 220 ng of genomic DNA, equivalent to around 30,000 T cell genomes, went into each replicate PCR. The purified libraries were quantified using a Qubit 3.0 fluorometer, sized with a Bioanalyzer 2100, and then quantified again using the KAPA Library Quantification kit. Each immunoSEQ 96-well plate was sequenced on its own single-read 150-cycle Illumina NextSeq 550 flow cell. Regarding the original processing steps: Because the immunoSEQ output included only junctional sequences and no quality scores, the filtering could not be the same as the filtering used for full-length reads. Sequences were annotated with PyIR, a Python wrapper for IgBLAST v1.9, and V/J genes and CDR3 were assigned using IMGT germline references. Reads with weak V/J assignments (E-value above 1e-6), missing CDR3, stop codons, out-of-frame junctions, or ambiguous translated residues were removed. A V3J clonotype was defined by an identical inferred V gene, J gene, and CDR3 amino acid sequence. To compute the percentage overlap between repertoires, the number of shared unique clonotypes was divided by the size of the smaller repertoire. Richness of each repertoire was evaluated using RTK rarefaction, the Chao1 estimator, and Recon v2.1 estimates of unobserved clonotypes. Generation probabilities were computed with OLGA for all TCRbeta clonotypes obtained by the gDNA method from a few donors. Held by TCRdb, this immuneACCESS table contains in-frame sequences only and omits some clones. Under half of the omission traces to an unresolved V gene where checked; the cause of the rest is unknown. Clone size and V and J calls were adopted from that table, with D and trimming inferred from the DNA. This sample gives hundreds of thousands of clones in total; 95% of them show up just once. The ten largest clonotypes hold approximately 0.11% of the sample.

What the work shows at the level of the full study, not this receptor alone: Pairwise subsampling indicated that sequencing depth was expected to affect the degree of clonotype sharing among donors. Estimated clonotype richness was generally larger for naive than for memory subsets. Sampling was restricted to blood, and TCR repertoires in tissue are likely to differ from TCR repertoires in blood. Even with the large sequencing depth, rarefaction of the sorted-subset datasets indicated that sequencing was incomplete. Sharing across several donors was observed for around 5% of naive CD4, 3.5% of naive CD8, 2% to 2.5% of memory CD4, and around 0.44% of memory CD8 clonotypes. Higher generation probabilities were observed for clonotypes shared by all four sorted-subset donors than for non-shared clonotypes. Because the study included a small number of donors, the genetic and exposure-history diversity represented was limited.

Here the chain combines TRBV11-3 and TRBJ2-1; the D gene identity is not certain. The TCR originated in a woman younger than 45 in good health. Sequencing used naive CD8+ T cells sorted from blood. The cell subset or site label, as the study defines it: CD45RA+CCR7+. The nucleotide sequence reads TGTGCCAGCAGCTTAGGGCACTTGTACAATGAGCAGTTCTTC. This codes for CASSLGHLYNEQFF.